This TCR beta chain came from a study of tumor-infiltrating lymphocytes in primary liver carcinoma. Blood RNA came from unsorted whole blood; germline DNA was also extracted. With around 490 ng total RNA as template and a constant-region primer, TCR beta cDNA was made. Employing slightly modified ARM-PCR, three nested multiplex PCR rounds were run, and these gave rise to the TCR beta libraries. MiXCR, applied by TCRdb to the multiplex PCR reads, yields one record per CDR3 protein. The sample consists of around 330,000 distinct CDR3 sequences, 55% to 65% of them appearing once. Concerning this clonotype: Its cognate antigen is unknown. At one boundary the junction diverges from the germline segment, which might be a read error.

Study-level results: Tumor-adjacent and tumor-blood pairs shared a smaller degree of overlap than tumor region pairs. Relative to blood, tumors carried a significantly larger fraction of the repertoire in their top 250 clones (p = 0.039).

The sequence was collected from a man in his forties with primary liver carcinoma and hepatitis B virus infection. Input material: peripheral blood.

The CDR3 here is CASNLGDRDYEQYF. The CDR3 coding sequence is TGTGCTAGCAACTTAGGCGACAGGGACTACGAGCAGTACTTC. The gene calls are TRBV11-1 and TRBJ2-7, with 7 nucleotides matching TRBD1. The CDR3 is made up of 14 amino acids. The germline CDR1 and CDR2 sequences are SGHAT and FQDESV (reference sequence).